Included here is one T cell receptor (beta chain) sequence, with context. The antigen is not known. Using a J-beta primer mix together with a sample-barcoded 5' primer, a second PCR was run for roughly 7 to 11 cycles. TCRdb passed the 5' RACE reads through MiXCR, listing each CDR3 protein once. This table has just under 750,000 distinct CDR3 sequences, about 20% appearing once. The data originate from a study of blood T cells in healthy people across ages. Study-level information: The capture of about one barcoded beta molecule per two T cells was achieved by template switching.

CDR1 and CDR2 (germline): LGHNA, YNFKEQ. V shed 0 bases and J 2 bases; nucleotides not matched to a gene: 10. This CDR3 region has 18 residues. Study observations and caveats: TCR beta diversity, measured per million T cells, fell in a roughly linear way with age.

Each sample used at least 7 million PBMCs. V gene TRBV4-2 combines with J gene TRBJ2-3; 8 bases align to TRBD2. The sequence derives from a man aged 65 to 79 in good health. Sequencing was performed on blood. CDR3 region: CASSQDYGGGYSTDTQYF. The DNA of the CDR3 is TGTGCCAGCAGCCAAGACTATGGCGGGGGGTACTCCACAGATACGCAGTATTTT.